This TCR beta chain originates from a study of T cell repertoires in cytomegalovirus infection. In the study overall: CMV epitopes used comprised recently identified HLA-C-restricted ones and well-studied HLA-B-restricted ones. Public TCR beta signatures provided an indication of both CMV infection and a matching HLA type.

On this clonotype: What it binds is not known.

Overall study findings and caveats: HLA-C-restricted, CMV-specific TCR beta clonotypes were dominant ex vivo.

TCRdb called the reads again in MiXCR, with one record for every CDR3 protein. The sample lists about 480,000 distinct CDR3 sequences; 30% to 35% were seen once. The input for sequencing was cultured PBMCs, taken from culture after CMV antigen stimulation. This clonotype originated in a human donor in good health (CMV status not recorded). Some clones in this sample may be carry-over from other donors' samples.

The chain's CDR3 is CASSSFDREYEQYF. CDR3 in DNA: TGTGCCAGCAGTTCCTTTGACAGGGAATACGAGCAGTACTTC. The chain combines TRBV28 with TRBJ2-7; 7 positions match TRBD1. Per germline, CDR1 MDHEN and CDR2 SYDVKM. The V and J ends lost 4 bases and 4 bases, in that order; junction bases with no gene match: 7. CDR3 length equals 14 residues.